This TCR beta chain was identified during a study of cytomegalovirus exposure and HLA in healthy donors. Regarding the study as a whole: CMV serostatus was the only recorded immune exposure for donors. An apparent linkage of common viral pathogens to several of the most significant clusters emerged in a later analysis. Within an earlier analysis, most TCR beta V segments proved productive either about 87% or about 30% of the time. It was taken for granted in presence/absence analyses that sequencing depth across donors was roughly uniform.

As regards this clone: What it binds is unknown.

This PCR relied on a set of 60 Vbeta primers and 13 Jbeta primers. Here immunoSEQ multiplex PCR was the method, and the copy in TCRdb shows in-frame clones only, minus some. The data show 180,000 or so clones, with 77% seen just once and around 1.5% held by the top ten. The V and J ends lost 5 bases and 8 bases, in that order; junction bases with no gene match: 12. The CDR3 has 15 amino acids. Germline CDR1 is SGHTA and CDR2 is FQGNSA. The V gene is TRBV7-2, the J gene TRBJ2-1, with 7 bases lining up with TRBD1. This TCR was recovered from a young man in good health and CMV-seronegative. The sequencing input was PBMCs. CDR3 residues: CASSPRVGGVYEQFF. CDR3 bases: TGTGCCAGCAGCCCGAGGGTAGGGGGCGTCTATGAGCAGTTCTTC.